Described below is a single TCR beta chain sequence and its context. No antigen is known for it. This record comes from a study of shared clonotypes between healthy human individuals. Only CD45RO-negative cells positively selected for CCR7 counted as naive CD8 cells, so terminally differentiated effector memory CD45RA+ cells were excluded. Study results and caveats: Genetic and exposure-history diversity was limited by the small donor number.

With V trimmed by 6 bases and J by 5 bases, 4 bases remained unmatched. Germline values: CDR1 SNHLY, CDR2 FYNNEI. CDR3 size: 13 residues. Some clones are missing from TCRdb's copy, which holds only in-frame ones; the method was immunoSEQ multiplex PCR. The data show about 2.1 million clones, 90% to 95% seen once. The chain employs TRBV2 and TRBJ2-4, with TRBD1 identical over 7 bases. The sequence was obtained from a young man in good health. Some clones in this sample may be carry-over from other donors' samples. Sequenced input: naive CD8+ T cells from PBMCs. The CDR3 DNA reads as TGTGCCAGCAGGACAGGGTCCCAAAACATTCAGTACTTC. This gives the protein CASRTGSQNIQYF.